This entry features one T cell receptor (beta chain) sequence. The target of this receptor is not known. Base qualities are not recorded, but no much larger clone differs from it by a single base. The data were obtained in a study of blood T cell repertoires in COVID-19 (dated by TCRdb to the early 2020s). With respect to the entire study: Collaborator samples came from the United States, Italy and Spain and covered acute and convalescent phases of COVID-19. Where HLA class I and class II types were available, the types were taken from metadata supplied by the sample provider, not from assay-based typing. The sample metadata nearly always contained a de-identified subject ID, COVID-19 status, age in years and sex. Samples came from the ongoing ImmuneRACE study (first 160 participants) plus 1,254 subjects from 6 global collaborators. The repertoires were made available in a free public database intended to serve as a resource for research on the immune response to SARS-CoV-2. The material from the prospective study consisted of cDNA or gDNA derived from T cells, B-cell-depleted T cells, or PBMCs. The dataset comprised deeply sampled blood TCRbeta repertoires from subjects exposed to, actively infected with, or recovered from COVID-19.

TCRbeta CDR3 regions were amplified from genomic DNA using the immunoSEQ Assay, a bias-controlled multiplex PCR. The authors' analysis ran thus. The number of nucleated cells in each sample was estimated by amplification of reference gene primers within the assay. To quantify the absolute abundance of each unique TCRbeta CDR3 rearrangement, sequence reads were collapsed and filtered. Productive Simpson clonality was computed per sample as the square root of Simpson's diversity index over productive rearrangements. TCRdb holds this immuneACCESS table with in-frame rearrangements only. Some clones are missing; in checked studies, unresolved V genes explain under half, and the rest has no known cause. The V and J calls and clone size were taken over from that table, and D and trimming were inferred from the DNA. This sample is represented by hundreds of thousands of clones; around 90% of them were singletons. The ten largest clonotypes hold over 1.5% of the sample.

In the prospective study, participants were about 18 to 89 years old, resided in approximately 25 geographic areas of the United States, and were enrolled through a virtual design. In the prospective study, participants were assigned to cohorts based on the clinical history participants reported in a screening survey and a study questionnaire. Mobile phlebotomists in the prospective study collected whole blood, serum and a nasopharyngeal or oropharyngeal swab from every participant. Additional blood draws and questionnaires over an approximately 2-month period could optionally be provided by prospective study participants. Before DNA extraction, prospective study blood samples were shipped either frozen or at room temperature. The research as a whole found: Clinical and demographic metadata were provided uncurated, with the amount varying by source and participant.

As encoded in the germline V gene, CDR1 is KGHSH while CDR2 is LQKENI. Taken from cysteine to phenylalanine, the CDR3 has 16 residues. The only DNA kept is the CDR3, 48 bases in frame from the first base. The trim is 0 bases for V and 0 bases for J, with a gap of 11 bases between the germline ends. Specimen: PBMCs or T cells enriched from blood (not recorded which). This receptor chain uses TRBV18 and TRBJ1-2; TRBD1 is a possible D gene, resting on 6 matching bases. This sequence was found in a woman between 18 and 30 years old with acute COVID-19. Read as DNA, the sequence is TGTGCCAGCTCACCACCGAGGGGGAAGACTAACTATGGCTACACCTTC. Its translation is CASSPPRGKTNYGYTF.